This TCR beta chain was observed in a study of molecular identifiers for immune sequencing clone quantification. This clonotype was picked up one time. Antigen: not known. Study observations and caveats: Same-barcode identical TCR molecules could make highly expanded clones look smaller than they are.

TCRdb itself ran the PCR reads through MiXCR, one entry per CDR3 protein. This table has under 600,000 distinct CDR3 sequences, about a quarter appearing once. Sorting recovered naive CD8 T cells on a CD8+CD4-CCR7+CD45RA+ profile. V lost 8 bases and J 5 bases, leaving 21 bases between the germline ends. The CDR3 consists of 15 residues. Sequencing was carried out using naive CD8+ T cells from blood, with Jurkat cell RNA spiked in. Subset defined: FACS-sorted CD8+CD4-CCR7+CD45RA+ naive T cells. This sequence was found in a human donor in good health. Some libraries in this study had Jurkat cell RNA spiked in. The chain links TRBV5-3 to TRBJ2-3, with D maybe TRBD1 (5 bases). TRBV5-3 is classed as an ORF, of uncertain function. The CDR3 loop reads CASSQVTQTGDTQYF. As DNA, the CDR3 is TGTGCCAGCAGCCAGGTGACTCAAACAGGAGATACGCAGTATTTT.